The next 21 T cell receptor beta chains were all read from a single sample in a study of beta chain features in type 1 diabetes. Reverse transcribing all isolated RNA meant expressed TCRB transcripts were sequenced. The assay was immunoSEQ multiplex PCR, and TCRdb's table has in-frame clones only and misses some. This sample has about 930,000 clones, with roughly 17% found just once. Source material: naive CD4+ T cells from blood. All receptors derive from a woman aged 18-29 years in good health.

This clone was seen only a few times. The chain carries TRBV9 and TRBJ2-1; a weak D match, TRBD2 (5 bases). This CDR3 comprises 16 residues. V gave up 3 bases and J gave up 2 bases, with 15 bases separating them. Looked up from germline, CDR1 is SGDLS and CDR2 is YYNGEE. The CDR3 loop is CASSASPRAAYNEQFF. CDR3 DNA sequence: TGTGCCAGCAGCGCATCGCCGAGGGCAGCCTACAATGAGCAGTTCTTC.

The chain has TRBV7-6 and TRBJ2-1, with D possibly being TRBD2 (6 bases). The CDR3 runs 12 residues. V lost 4 bases, J lost 8 bases, and 9 bases lay in between. CDR1 is SGHVS and CDR2 is FNYEAQ in the germline V gene. The CDR3 region has the DNA TGTGCCAGCAGCTGGTCGGGGGATGAGCAGTTCTTC. The encoded protein is CASSWSGDEQFF.

Concerning this clone: The same CDR3 arises from other DNA sequences in this sample as well. The V and J genes are TRBV20-1 and TRBJ2-5; D perhaps matches TRBD2 (6 bases). The germline CDR1 and CDR2 sequences are DFQATT and SNEGSKA (reference sequence). This CDR3 has 11 residues. Deletions cut 6 bases from V and 4 bases from J, with 9 bases between. The CDR3 is CSARGRETQYF. CDR3 nucleotides: TGCAGTGCGCGGGGTCGAGAGACCCAGTACTTC.

Only a few counts were recorded for this clone. The CDR3 region has the DNA TGTGCCAGCAGCCAAGATTTAACGGTCACTGAAGCTTTCTTT. Protein: CASSQDLTVTEAFF. J is TRBJ1-1 and V is TRBV4-2; D not certain. The CDR3 runs to 14 residues. Trimming shortened V by 0 bases and J by 4 bases, and 9 bases separated the two germline ends. Germline CDR1 is LGHNA and CDR2 is YNFKEQ.

In its sample, this clone was seen a few times. The chain employs TRBV2 and TRBJ2-3; D is undetermined. The CDR3 runs 15 residues. The germline V gene encodes CDR1 SNHLY and CDR2 FYNNEI. The germline V and J ends were trimmed by 6 bases and 2 bases, with 15 bases remaining between them. CDR3 DNA: TGTGCCAGCAGGATCGATGGCGGTAACACAGATACGCAGTATTTT. Translation: CASRIDGGNTDTQYF.

This sequence joins TRBV11-2 and TRBJ2-5; D is uncertain. The CDR3 is 15 amino acids. The germline CDR1 and CDR2 sequences are SGHAT and FQNNGV. Trimming took 1 base from V and 2 from J, leaving 11 bases between them. Written as DNA, the CDR3 is TGTGCCAGCAGCTTAGGGTTGGTGAAACAAGAGACCCAGTACTTC. Translated, it gives CASSLGLVKQETQYF.

V usage is TRBV9 and J usage is TRBJ2-7; no clear D. CDR3 length equals 15 residues. Trimming cost V 0 bases and J 0 bases, with 10 bases left between them. CDR1 and CDR2 from the germline V gene are SGDLS and YYNGEE. The CDR3 coding sequence is TGTGCCAGCAGCGTAGGAGGTCCGAGCTCCTACGAGCAGTACTTC. It translates to CASSVGGPSSYEQYF.

This clone was detected a few times. The V and J genes are TRBV7-2 and TRBJ2-3, with D possibly TRBD2 on 5 matching bases. CDR1 and CDR2 (germline): SGHTA, FQGNSA. The CDR3 extends over 14 amino acids. V gave up 2 bases and J gave up 9 bases, with 15 bases separating them. CDR3 DNA sequence: TGTGCCAGCAGCTTAACCCCAGTCTCGGGGACGCAGTATTTT. This sequence encodes CASSLTPVSGTQYF. The whole variable domain, remainder taken from reference TRBV7-2 and TRBJ2-3, is GAGVSQSPSNKVTEKGKDVELRCDPISGHTALYWYRQSLGQGLEFLIYFQGNSAPDKSGLPSDRFSAERTGGSVSTLTIQRTQQEDSAVYLCASSLTPVSGTQYFGPGTRLTVL.

A few counts support this clone. CDR3 DNA sequence: TGCGCCAGCAGCCAAGGTCCGGGACTAGCGCCAGAGACCCAGTACTTC. Translated: CASSQGPGLAPETQYF. The chain combines TRBV4-1 with TRBJ2-5; 10 bases map to TRBD2. From germline, CDR1 is MGHRA and CDR2 YSYEKL. The CDR3 runs to 16 residues. After removal of 1 base from V and 4 bases from J, the junction contained 6 bases not matched to a gene.

This chain joins TRBV5-4 and TRBJ2-1; D ambiguous. V dropped 4 bases and J dropped 0 bases, with 11 bases sitting between them. Germline V CDR1 and CDR2: SGHNT, YYREEE (reference sequence). The CDR3 has 15 residues. The chain's CDR3 is CASSQAPGSYNEQFF. The CDR3 nucleotides are TGTGCCAGCAGCCAAGCCCCTGGCTCCTACAATGAGCAGTTCTTC.

This CDR3 is CASSPPTSGKQFF. The CDR3 coding sequence is TGTGCCAGCAGTCCGCCGACTAGCGGGAAGCAGTTCTTC. The chain couples TRBV27 to TRBJ2-1; 11 bases are a match to TRBD2. The germline gives CDR1 MNHEY, CDR2 SMNVEV (reference sequence). V shed 5 bases, J shed 11 bases, and the junction held 5 bases outside the gene matches. The CDR3 is made up of 13 amino acids.

As regards this clone: An end of the junction does not agree with germline; a read error may underlie this. The J gene is TRBJ2-3, the V gene TRBV28; weak D call: TRBD2 (5 bases). Germline CDR1 and CDR2: MDHEN and SYDVKM. This CDR3 is built from 17 residues. The CDR3 reads CASRPLPGSPSRDTQYF. In DNA form, the CDR3 reads TGTGCCAGCAGACCACTTCCGGGATCTCCAAGCAGAGATACGCAGTATTTT.

Only a few counts were recorded for this clone. V is TRBV21-1 and J is TRBJ2-2; the table's D call, TRBD1, has no DNA check behind it. TRBV21-1 is noted as a pseudogene. The CDR3 loop spans 15 amino acids. This CDR3 reads CASRTTGENTGELFF. The CDR3 region has the DNA TGTGCCAGCAGGACGACAGGGGAGAACACCGGGGAGCTGTTTTTT.

DNA for the CDR3: TGCGCCAGCAGCTTTCCCCATCTCGGGGGCTCCTACGAGCAGTACTTC. Its protein is CASSFPHLGGSYEQYF. The V call is TRBV5-1, the J call TRBJ2-7; maybe TRBD2 (6 bases). The CDR3 is 16 amino acids. V was pared by 2 bases and J by 0 bases, with 15 bases between. The germline gives CDR1 SGHRS, CDR2 YFSETQ.

The chain employs TRBV6-6 and TRBJ1-1; D possibly corresponds to TRBD1 (5 bases). V shed 2 bases and J shed 8 bases, with 15 bases lying between them. Germline CDR1 MNHNY, CDR2 SVGAGI (reference sequence). This CDR3 is 14 amino acids long. The CDR3 DNA reads as TGTGCCAGCAGTTACGGCCAGGGCGTGTTCGAAGCTTTCTTT. It translates to CASSYGQGVFEAFF.

The chain couples TRBV7-3 to TRBJ1-1, with 7 nucleotides matching TRBD1. The J segment lost 1 base and the V segment lost 9 bases, leaving 5 bases of the junction unmatched. Looked up from germline, CDR1 is SGHTA and CDR2 is FQGTGA. The CDR3 runs to 13 residues. The CDR3 sequence is CASSTGPNTEAFF. DNA for the CDR3: TGTGCCAGTTCGACAGGGCCGAACACTGAAGCTTTCTTT.

The chain uses TRBV7-8 and TRBJ2-1; maybe TRBD1 (5 bases). The CDR3 runs to 15 residues. Germline V gene lookup returns CDR1 SGHVS and CDR2 FQNEAQ. V was clipped by 0 bases and J by 15 bases, with 21 bases between them. The CDR3 loop reads CASSLARLGAPSRFF. The CDR3 DNA sequence: TGTGCCAGCAGCTTAGCCAGGTTAGGGGCGCCCTCGAGGTTCTTC.

The chain recombines TRBV19 with TRBJ2-6, with 10 bases that match TRBD1. With 7 bases clipped from V and 4 bases from J, the junction kept 7 bases outside the gene matches. The CDR3 sequence is 16 residues long. Per the germline V gene, CDR1 is LNHDA and CDR2 is SQIVND (reference sequence). The CDR3 region is CASMTGGAGGANVLTF. The CDR3 nucleotides are TGTGCCAGTATGACAGGGGGCGCTGGCGGGGCCAACGTCCTGACTTTC.

The chain carries TRBV2 and TRBJ2-5; D is uncertain. The CDR3 runs 13 residues. The V and J ends lost 5 bases and 1 base respectively, with 8 bases between them. Germline CDR1 and CDR2: SNHLY and FYNNEI. CDR3 bases: TGTGCCAGCAGTCCTAACTTCCAAGAGACCCAGTACTTC. Protein sequence: CASSPNFQETQYF.

The chain recombines TRBV11-2 with TRBJ1-4; tentatively, D is TRBD1 (6 bases). This CDR3 has 14 residues. Germline lookup yields CDR1 SGHAT and CDR2 FQNNGV. Trimming took 5 bases from V and 0 from J, leaving 7 bases between them. CDR3: CASSRQATNEKLFF. CDR3 coding DNA: TGTGCCAGCAGCAGACAGGCAACTAATGAAAAACTGTTTTTT.

The chain employs TRBV7-2 and TRBJ2-5, with 8 bases that match TRBD2. Germline CDR1 reads SGHTA; CDR2 reads FQGNSA. Trimming took 3 bases from V and 5 from J; bases not matched to a gene: 11. This CDR3 contains 16 residues. CDR3 sequence reads: CASSFNPFGRGETQYF. In DNA form, the CDR3 reads TGTGCCAGCAGCTTTAATCCCTTCGGGAGGGGTGAGACCCAGTACTTC.